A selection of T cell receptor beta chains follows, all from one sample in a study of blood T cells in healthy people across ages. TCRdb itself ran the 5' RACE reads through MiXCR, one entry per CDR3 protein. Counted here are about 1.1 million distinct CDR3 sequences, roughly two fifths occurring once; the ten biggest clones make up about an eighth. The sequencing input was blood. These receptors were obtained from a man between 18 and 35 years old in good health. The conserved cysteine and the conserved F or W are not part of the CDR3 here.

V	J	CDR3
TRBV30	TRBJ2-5	AWSTGNRETQY
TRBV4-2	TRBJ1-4	ASREPGLGNEKLF
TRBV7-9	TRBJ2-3	ASSLARGSTDTQY
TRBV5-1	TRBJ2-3	ASSSRRAGASTDTQY
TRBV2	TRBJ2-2	ASSELGGTTGELF
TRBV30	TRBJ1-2	AWSVGRAYGYT
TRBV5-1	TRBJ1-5	ASSPGQSHQPQH
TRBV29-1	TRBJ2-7	SVEIADNSYEQY
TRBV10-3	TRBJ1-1	AIGEGAPGAEAF
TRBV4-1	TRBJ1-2	ASSQIRDSPNYGYT
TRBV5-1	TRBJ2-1	ASSLVTGTRDHEQF
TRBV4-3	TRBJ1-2	ASSQDRQATNYGYT
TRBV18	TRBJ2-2	AGSPGINTGELF
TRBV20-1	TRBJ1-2	SAPVGAPYGYT
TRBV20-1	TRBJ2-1	RTRASYNEQF
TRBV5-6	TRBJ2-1	ASSQRDSGGPLNEQF
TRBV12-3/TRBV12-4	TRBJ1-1	ASSPSGQGRSTEAF
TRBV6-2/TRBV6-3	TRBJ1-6	ASTLGDNSPLH
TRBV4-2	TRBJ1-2	ASSQRTESYGGYT
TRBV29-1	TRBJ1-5	SVGTRDQPQH
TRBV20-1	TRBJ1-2	SARAGMASLSYGYT
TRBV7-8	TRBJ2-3	ASSLARPGLARFSSTDTQY
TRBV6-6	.	ANSHDRNSYEQY
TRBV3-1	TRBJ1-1	ASRHTGTLNTEAF
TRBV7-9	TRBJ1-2	ASSLGSLSSGYT
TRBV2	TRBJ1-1	ASRATLTDTEPF
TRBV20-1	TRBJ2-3	SSVTGGASDTQY
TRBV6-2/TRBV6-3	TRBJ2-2	ASRLPGTGRTGELF